This T cell receptor beta chain stems from a study of control samples from healthy donors and cancer patients. Germline CDR1 SNHLY, CDR2 FYNNEI. The CDR3 loop spans 14 amino acids. V was clipped by 4 bases and J by 8 bases; unmatched bases: 7. The protocol was immunoSEQ multiplex PCR, while the TCRdb copy is restricted to in-frame clones and leaves out a portion. The table includes over 100,000 clones, roughly 92% detected once. The clonotype was recovered from a man aged 18 to 29 in good health. J is TRBJ1-4 and V is TRBV2; 7 nucleotides match TRBD1. The sample comprised blood. CDR3 in DNA: TGTGCCAGCAGTGCGGACAGGTTTGGAGAAAAACTGTTTTTT. Protein: CASSADRFGEKLFF.